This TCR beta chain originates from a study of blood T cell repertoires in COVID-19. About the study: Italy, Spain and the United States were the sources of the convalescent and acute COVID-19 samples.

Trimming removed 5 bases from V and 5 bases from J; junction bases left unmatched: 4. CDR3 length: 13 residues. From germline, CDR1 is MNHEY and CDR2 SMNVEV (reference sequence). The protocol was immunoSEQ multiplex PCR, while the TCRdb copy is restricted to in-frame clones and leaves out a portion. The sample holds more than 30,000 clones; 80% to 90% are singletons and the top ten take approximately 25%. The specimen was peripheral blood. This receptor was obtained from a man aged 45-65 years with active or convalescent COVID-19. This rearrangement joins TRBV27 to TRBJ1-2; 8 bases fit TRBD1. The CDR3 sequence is CASSGTGRYGYTF. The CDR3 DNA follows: TGTGCCAGCAGTGGGACAGGAAGATATGGCTACACCTTC.